These 10 T cell receptor beta chains originate from one sample sequenced in a study of regulatory T cells in long-lasting Graves disease. As to time point: newly diagnosed GD, antithyroid drugs for less than 3 months. From PBMCs, RNA was extracted and then used to make the TCR library. Sequencing libraries for TCR beta were prepared with iRepertoire HTBI primers and Arm-PCR of CDR3 regions. TCRdb re-called the multiplex PCR reads with MiXCR, one entry per CDR3 protein. This sample yields 620,000 or so distinct CDR3 sequences, of which around 17% are seen a single time; under 20% belongs to the top ten. The same data also contributed to another study, on T cells in Graves' hyperthyroidism and ophthalmopathy.

Sequencing was performed on peripheral blood mononuclear cells (PBMCs), taken at new diagnosis, from a patient treated with antithyroid drugs. These TCRs come from a woman aged 25 to 39 with Graves disease.

This sequence joins TRBV28 and TRBJ1-5; TRBD1 matches 7 bases. Germline values: CDR1 MDHEN, CDR2 SYDVKM. V trimming: 7 bases; J trimming: 4 bases; junction bases outside the gene matches: 10. The CDR3 runs 15 residues. The chain's CDR3 is CASKIGDSGNQPQHF. CDR3 sequence (DNA): TGTGCCAGCAAAATAGGGGACAGCGGGAATCAGCCCCAGCATTTT.

This clonotype was recorded a few times. V is TRBV27 and J is TRBJ1-6; a weak D match, TRBD1 (5 bases). Germline V gene lookup returns CDR1 MNHEY and CDR2 SMNVEV (reference sequence). V was clipped by 8 bases and J by 0 bases, with 17 bases between them. This CDR3 has 17 amino acids. CDR3 sequence: CASGRDQYSSYNSPLHF. The CDR3 DNA is TGTGCCAGCGGCCGGGACCAATACAGCTCCTATAATTCACCCCTCCACTTT.

The chain carries TRBV30 and TRBJ1-4; D not certain. V shed 4 bases and J shed 8 bases, with 17 bases lying between them. The germline V gene encodes CDR1 GTSNPN and CDR2 SVGIG (reference sequence). The CDR3 loop spans 14 amino acids. Here the CDR3 DNA reads TGTGCCTGGAACGTACGGGGTTTCGAGGAAAAACTGTTTTTT. Translated, it gives CAWNVRGFEEKLFF.

For this clonotype: Here the CDR3 omits its conserved ending phenylalanine or tryptophan, so a read error is the likely source. The chain combines TRBV20-1 with TRBJ2-7; the D gene is possibly TRBD2 (6 bases). The germline V gene has CDR1 DFQATT and CDR2 SNEGSKA (reference sequence). This CDR3 spans 15 amino acids. Between the trimmed V and J ends, which lost 6 bases and 3 bases, there was a span of 21 bases. The CDR3 sequence is CSATTLGSGSYEQYL. The CDR3 DNA follows: TGCAGTGCCACAACTCTCGGGAGTGGGAGCTACGAGCAGTACCTC.

This clonotype showed up just a few times. This may come from a read error, since a much larger clone is one base off. The chain recombines TRBV7-9 with TRBJ1-2; a weak D match, TRBD1 (6 bases). Germline CDR1 reads SEHNR; CDR2 reads FQNEAQ (reference sequence). The CDR3 is 15 residues long. CDR3 sequence (DNA): TGTGTCAGCAGCCCAGACGGGGGCACTATCTATGGCTACACCTTC. It is translated as CVSSPDGGTIYGYTF. Drawing the rest from reference TRBV7-9 and TRBJ1-2, the complete variable domain is DTGVSQNPRHKITKRGQNVTFRCDPISEHNRLYWYRQTLGQGPEFLTYFQNEAQLEKSRLLSDRFSAERPKGSFSTLEIQRTEQGDSAMYLCVSSPDGGTIYGYTFGSGTRLTVV.

This clonotype was detected a few times. This chain connects TRBV3-1 to TRBJ1-5; D not resolved. This CDR3 has 14 residues. V shed 2 bases and J shed 0 bases, with 5 bases lying between them. CDR1 is LGHDT and CDR2 is YNNKEL in the germline V gene (reference sequence). The CDR3 DNA reads TGTGCCAGCAGCCAAATGTATAGCAATCAGCCCCAGCATTTT. The encoded protein is CASSQMYSNQPQHF.

This clonotype was counted ten times or more. The V gene is TRBV12-3 or TRBV12-4, the J gene TRBJ2-1; no firm D call. The CDR3 contains 13 residues. V gave up 3 bases and J gave up 7 bases, with 10 bases separating them. The CDR3 coding sequence is TGTGCCAGCAGTTTCGGGCCGGTGAATGAGCAGTTCTTC. Amino acid sequence: CASSFGPVNEQFF.

The J gene is TRBJ1-6, the V gene TRBV6-2 or TRBV6-3, with D possibly being TRBD1 (5 bases). This CDR3 contains 15 residues. V was shortened by 5 bases and J by 6 bases, with 14 bases between the two germline ends. Germline V gene sequence: CDR1 MNHEY, CDR2 SVGEGT. Here the CDR3 reads CASSHVEGPNSPLHF. DNA of the CDR3: TGTGCCAGCAGTCACGTTGAGGGACCTAATTCACCCCTCCACTTT.

This clonotype was observed a few times. A much larger clone sits a single nucleotide away, making a read error possible. This sequence joins TRBV7-2 and TRBJ1-2, with D unclear. This CDR3 has 13 amino acids. The germline gives CDR1 SGHTA, CDR2 FQGNSA. Written as DNA, the CDR3 is TGTGCCAGCAGCTTAGATGGGTTTAATGGCCACACCTTC. Encoded protein: CASSLDGFNGHTF.

This clonotype came up many times. V is TRBV11-2 and J is TRBJ2-1, with D possibly matching TRBD1 (6 bases). Germline V lookup: CDR1 SGHAT, CDR2 FQNNGV. The CDR3 has 15 residues. V lost 5 bases and J lost 4, with 15 bases in between. The CDR3 bases are TGTGCCAGCAGCCAGACAGGCGGTGGGTACAATGAGCAGTTCTTC. As protein: CASSQTGGGYNEQFF.